Following are 21 T cell receptor beta chains from one sample sequenced in a study of OX40 agonist ivuxolimab in advanced cancers. Assay: immunoSEQ multiplex PCR; the TCRdb copy retains only in-frame clones and omits some. The profile shows 35,000 or so clones, approximately 86% of them singletons. The sample was CD4+ or CD8+ T cells sorted from blood, taken in a trial of the OX40 agonist ivuxolimab. These receptors were taken from an adult with an advanced solid tumor such as melanoma, head and neck, liver or kidney cancer.

The rearrangement joins TRBV14 to TRBJ1-5, with D unclear. Germline V gives CDR1 SGHDN, CDR2 FVKESK. CDR3 size: 12 residues. Trimming removed 5 bases from V and 3 bases from J, with 5 bases in between. The CDR3 region is CASSSPNQPQHF. As DNA, the CDR3 is TGTGCCAGCAGCTCACCCAATCAGCCCCAGCATTTT.

The CDR3 DNA sequence: TGTGCCAGCAGCTCCAGGGTTACCAACGAGCAGTACTTC. Translating it yields CASSSRVTNEQYF. The chain couples TRBV7-9 to TRBJ2-7; possible D gene TRBD1, 5 bases. In germline, CDR1 is SEHNR, CDR2 FQNEAQ (reference sequence). V dropped 4 bases and J dropped 5 bases, with 12 bases sitting between them. There are 13 residues in the CDR3.

The V and J genes are TRBV7-2 and TRBJ1-2, with TRBD1 matching over 9 bases. The junction had 19 bases not matched to a gene; V was cut back by 5 bases and J by 3 bases. Germline V gene lookup returns CDR1 SGHTA and CDR2 FQGNSA. The CDR3 consists of 19 residues. The CDR3 DNA reads TGTGCCAGCAGCAGAAACACCGGGACAGGGACCGGCTATTACTATGGCTACACCTTC. Its translation is CASSRNTGTGTGYYYGYTF.

The CDR3 region is CASSSRITGSEQYF. In nucleotides, the CDR3 is TGTGCCAGCAGTTCTAGAATTACCGGTTCCGAGCAGTACTTC. J is TRBJ2-7 and V is TRBV7-2; D unresolved. The CDR3 contains 14 residues. Germline V lookup: CDR1 SGHTA, CDR2 FQGNSA. Trimming took 6 bases from V and 6 from J, leaving 18 bases between them.

The rearrangement joins TRBV27 to TRBJ1-1, with TRBD1 matching 7 bases. Germline V gives CDR1 MNHEY, CDR2 SMNVEV (reference sequence). V dropped 0 bases and J dropped 6; count of bases not matched to a gene: 10. CDR3 length: 16 amino acids. The CDR3 protein is CASSLSPDRVGPEAFF. CDR3 nucleotide sequence: TGTGCCAGCAGTTTATCCCCAGACAGGGTAGGCCCTGAAGCTTTCTTT.

J is TRBJ2-4 and V is TRBV19, with D possibly being TRBD1 or TRBD2 (5 bases each). The CDR3 runs 17 residues. Between the trimmed V and J ends, which lost 0 bases and 0 bases, there was a span of 12 bases. Germline CDR1 reads LNHDA; CDR2 reads SQIVND (reference sequence). The CDR3 coding sequence is TGTGCCAGTAGTATAGATCATGAGGGGACAGCCAAAAACATTCAGTACTTC. The encoded protein is CASSIDHEGTAKNIQYF.

This chain links TRBV4-1 with TRBJ1-5; D not resolved. The CDR3 is made up of 16 amino acids. Germline V lookup: CDR1 MGHRA, CDR2 YSYEKL. Between the trimmed V and J ends, which lost 1 base and 0 bases, there was a span of 10 bases. CDR3 in amino acids: CASSQAPRNSNQPQHF. The CDR3 region has the DNA TGCGCCAGCAGCCAAGCCCCCCGGAATAGCAATCAGCCCCAGCATTTT.

This chain joins TRBV7-9 and TRBJ1-2; D uncertain. V was cut by 9 bases and J by 4 bases, with 15 bases left in between. The CDR3 has 13 residues. Germline V gene data show CDR1 as SEHNR and CDR2 as FQNEAQ (reference sequence). CDR3 in amino acids: CASTLVGGYGYTF. The CDR3 nucleotides read TGTGCCAGTACGCTAGTAGGTGGCTATGGCTACACCTTC.

CDR3 protein: CASRRTGQGSEKLFF. Here the CDR3 DNA reads TGTGCCAGCAGGCGCACGGGACAGGGGAGTGAAAAACTGTTTTTT. The chain recombines TRBV6-6 with TRBJ1-4, with 10 nucleotides matching TRBD1. Germline V gene lookup returns CDR1 MNHNY and CDR2 SVGAGI (reference sequence). This CDR3 comprises 15 residues. V lost 6 bases to trimming and J lost 7 bases; unmatched junction nucleotides: 8.

V is TRBV7-2 and J is TRBJ2-7; 9 bases align to TRBD1. After removal of 4 bases from V and 2 bases from J, the junction contained 3 bases not matched to a gene. The CDR3 loop spans 14 amino acids. CDR1 is SGHTA and CDR2 is FQGNSA in the germline V gene. The CDR3 DNA follows: TGTGCCAGCAGCTCAGGGACAGGGACCTACGAGCAGTACTTC. Translation gives CASSSGTGTYEQYF.

J is TRBJ2-7 and V is TRBV21-1; TRBD1, the table's D call, lacks a check against the DNA. TRBV21-1 represents a pseudogene. The CDR3 has 20 amino acids. The CDR3, as DNA: TGTGCCAGCAGCAAAGCTCGCTCCGCGTTCCGGACAGGGTTTTTGTACGAGCAGTACTTC. Its protein product is CASSKARSAFRTGFLYEQYF.

The chain joins TRBV4-2 to TRBJ2-1, with 9 bases lining up with TRBD2. V lost 0 bases, J lost 3 bases, and 15 bases stayed unmatched. The germline CDR1 and CDR2 sequences are LGHNA and YNFKEQ. The CDR3 length is 20 residues. This CDR3 is CASSQDRSSGALGHYNEQFF. In DNA form, the CDR3 reads TGTGCCAGCAGCCAAGATAGATCTAGCGGGGCGCTAGGTCACTACAATGAGCAGTTCTTC.

The V gene is TRBV7-2, the J gene TRBJ2-5; 11 bases agree with TRBD2. The V gene's germline CDR1 is SGHTA and CDR2 FQGNSA. The CDR3 sequence is 18 residues long. J lost 1 base, V lost 0 bases, and 7 bases had no gene match. The CDR3 spells CASSLAISGGGSQETQYF. The CDR3 bases are TGTGCCAGCAGCTTAGCGATTAGCGGGGGGGGTTCCCAAGAGACCCAGTACTTC.

The rearrangement joins TRBV4-2 to TRBJ1-2; D perhaps matches TRBD1 (6 bases). The CDR3 contains 14 residues. V was cut by 2 bases and J by 2 bases, with 9 bases left in between. From germline, CDR1 is LGHNA and CDR2 YNFKEQ. Here the CDR3 reads CASSQKQGNYGYTF. As DNA, the CDR3 is TGTGCCAGCAGCCAAAAACAGGGCAACTATGGCTACACCTTC.

The chain combines TRBV6-1 with TRBJ2-7; D gene unclear. CDR1 MNHNS and CDR2 SASEGT come from the germline V gene. V gave up 4 bases and J gave up 6 bases, with 16 bases separating them. The CDR3 has 14 amino acids. Here the CDR3 reads CASSALTGALEQYF. CDR3 nucleotides: TGTGCCAGCAGTGCCTTGACGGGTGCTCTCGAGCAGTACTTC.

The chain is built from TRBV18 and TRBJ2-5; D not resolved. There are 14 residues in the CDR3. Germline assignment: CDR1 KGHSH and CDR2 LQKENI. The germline V and J ends were trimmed by 2 bases and 5 bases, with 12 bases remaining between them. The CDR3 nucleotides read TGTGCCAGCTCACCATGGGCCCCCCCGGAGACCCAGTACTTC. Amino acid sequence: CASSPWAPPETQYF.

The chain carries TRBV7-9 and TRBJ1-1, with 7 positions matching TRBD1. CDR3 size: 14 residues. Trimming took 4 bases from V and 3 from J; bases not matched to a gene: 5. The germline CDR1 and CDR2 sequences are SEHNR and FQNEAQ (reference sequence). Here the CDR3 reads CASSYQGGDTEAFF. The DNA for the CDR3 is TGTGCCAGCAGCTACCAGGGGGGCGACACTGAAGCTTTCTTT.

This clone was seen a handful of times. This sequence joins TRBV2 and TRBJ2-7; no definite D call. In germline, CDR1 is SNHLY, CDR2 FYNNEI. Trimming shortened V by 5 bases and J by 5 bases, and 16 bases separated the two germline ends. This CDR3 contains 14 residues. The CDR3: CASSTSAGFHEQYF. DNA for the CDR3: TGTGCCAGCAGTACCTCCGCCGGGTTTCACGAGCAGTACTTC.

The rearrangement uses TRBV6-1 and TRBJ2-7; the match to TRBD2 covers 10 bases. The CDR3 contains 13 residues. Germline V gene data show CDR1 as MNHNS and CDR2 as SASEGT. The V segment lost 7 bases and the J segment 13 bases; nucleotides outside the gene matches: 13. CDR3 in amino acids: CASTTSGVGLTYF. CDR3 in DNA: TGTGCCAGCACTACTAGCGGGGTGGGCCTGACATACTTC.

This sequence joins TRBV2 and TRBJ2-3; D gene unclear. The germline V gene encodes CDR1 SNHLY and CDR2 FYNNEI. V was cut by 6 bases and J by 2 bases, with 6 bases left in between. The length of the CDR3 is 12 residues. The CDR3 DNA reads as TGTGCCAGCAGGGCTAACACAGATACGCAGTATTTT. Its protein is CASRANTDTQYF.

The V call is TRBV7-2, the J call TRBJ1-6, with 9 bases aligning to TRBD1. Germline values: CDR1 SGHTA, CDR2 FQGNSA. The CDR3 runs 14 residues. The ends lost 7 bases at V and 7 bases at J; junction bases unmatched: 5. The CDR3 sequence is CASKWGQGNSPLHF. DNA for the CDR3: TGTGCCAGCAAGTGGGGACAGGGAAATTCACCCCTCCACTTT.